The 17 T cell receptor beta chains in this list originate from one sample, sequenced in a study of blood T cell repertoires in COVID-19 (dated by TCRdb to 2018 to 2020). Libraries were constructed by the immunoSEQ multiplex PCR assay. This is the immuneACCESS table as TCRdb keeps it, with only in-frame sequences that have V and J called. A part of the clones is gone; compared with another copy, unresolved V genes explain less than half, and the rest is unexplained. Here the sample has over 85,000 clones; roughly 88% occur a single time. The ten largest clones represent roughly 25% of the sample. Input material: peripheral blood. These TCRs come from a man aged 60 to 75 with acute or convalescent COVID-19.

The chain links TRBV5-1 to TRBJ2-3, with a weak D call TRBD2 (7 bases). The V gene's germline CDR1 is SGHRS and CDR2 YFSETQ. The V gene lost 4 bases and the J gene lost 3 bases, with 12 bases spanning the gap. The CDR3 spans 14 residues. Here the CDR3 reads CASSTRGGTDTQYF. The CDR3 DNA reads TGCGCCAGCAGCACTAGGGGGGGGACAGATACGCAGTATTTT.

The genes are TRBV7-2 and TRBJ2-2; 9 bases match TRBD1. CDR3 length: 17 amino acids. Germline CDR1 and CDR2: SGHTA and FQGNSA. The V segment lost 7 bases and the J segment 5 bases; nucleotides outside the gene matches: 14. The CDR3 reads CASTLYGTGSTTGELFF. The CDR3 bases are TGTGCCAGCACCCTATACGGGACAGGGAGTACAACCGGGGAGCTGTTTTTT.

The chain has TRBV7-9 and TRBJ2-2; D is possibly TRBD2 (5 bases). Germline CDR1 reads SEHNR; CDR2 reads FQNEAQ (reference sequence). V lost 4 bases, J lost 7 bases, and 10 bases lay in between. The CDR3 loop spans 13 amino acids. CDR3 nucleotides: TGTGCCAGCAGCTCGGGAAGGAACGGGGAGCTGTTTTTT. Translation gives CASSSGRNGELFF.

The rearrangement uses TRBV6-5 and TRBJ1-4, with 7 bases lining up with TRBD1. Trimming removed 6 bases from V and 6 bases from J; junction bases left unmatched: 10. This CDR3 is 15 amino acids long. Per germline, CDR1 MNHEY and CDR2 SVGAGI. CDR3 loop: CASRHHRGNYEKLFF. The CDR3 DNA follows: TGTGCCAGCAGGCACCACAGGGGTAACTATGAAAAACTGTTTTTT.

The gene calls are TRBV21-1 and TRBJ2-2; TRBD1 is the table's D call, not checked against the DNA. TRBV21-1 is deemed a pseudogene. The CDR3 sequence is 21 residues long. For the CDR3, the DNA is TGTGCCAGCAGCAAAGAGGGGGGACAGGGGGCCACACCTTTAAACACCGGGGAGCTGTTTTTT. Its protein product is CASSKEGGQGATPLNTGELFF.

This clone came up once. CDR3 nucleotide sequence: TGCGCCAGCAGCTTGGACAGGGCGGTCAACGGCGGCTACACCTTC. Amino acids: CASSLDRAVNGGYTF. J is TRBJ1-2 and V is TRBV5-1; possibly TRBD1 for D (6 bases). V lost 0 bases and J 8 bases, leaving 17 bases between the germline ends. CDR3 length: 15 amino acids. Germline V gene lookup returns CDR1 SGHRS and CDR2 YFSETQ. The full variable domain, its missing parts supplied by reference TRBV5-1 and TRBJ1-2, is KAGVTQTPRYLIKTRGQQVTLSCSPISGHRSVSWYQQTPGQGLQFLFEYFSETQRNKGNFPGRFSGRQFSNSRSEMNVSTLELGDSALYLCASSLDRAVNGGYTFGSGTRLTVV.

In the case of this clone: A junction boundary mismatches the germline segment, possibly from a read error. V is TRBV28 and J is TRBJ1-2; TRBD1 is a possible D gene (5 bases). The CDR3 has 13 amino acids. Germline loops: CDR1 MDHEN, CDR2 SYDVKM. The DNA of the CDR3 is TGTGCCAGCAGCTCAAGATCCATGGGGCCCCCTGCCTTC. This gives the protein CASSSRSMGPPAF.

The rearrangement links TRBV30 to TRBJ2-1, with TRBD1 matching over 7 bases. The germline gives CDR1 GTSNPN, CDR2 SVGIG (reference sequence). The CDR3 is 17 residues long. Trimming took 1 base from V and 7 from J; bases not matched to a gene: 16. The CDR3 DNA reads TGTGCCTGGAGTGCGCCTAGTTTCGGACAGGCCCTAAATGAGCAGTTCTTC. Residues: CAWSAPSFGQALNEQFF.

With regard to this clone: One end of the junction does not line up with germline, which may come from a read error. The chain has TRBV5-5 and TRBJ1-2; 8 bases are a match to TRBD1. Germline lookup yields CDR1 SGHKS and CDR2 YYEKEE (reference sequence). The CDR3 spans 13 residues. In DNA form, the CDR3 reads TGTGCCAGCAGCGATGGAACGGGACAGGCCTCAGCCTTC. This encodes CASSDGTGQASAF.

V gene TRBV28 combines with J gene TRBJ1-3, with D hard to call. CDR3 length: 14 amino acids. The germline gives CDR1 MDHEN, CDR2 SYDVKM. V gave up 1 base and J gave up 0 bases, with 4 bases separating them. The CDR3 sequence is CASSLLSSGNTIYF. In nucleotides, the CDR3 is TGTGCCAGCAGTTTATTGAGCTCTGGAAACACCATATATTTT.

The chain links TRBV7-2 to TRBJ2-2, with 7 bases matching TRBD2. This CDR3 spans 16 amino acids. Losses at the gene ends were 5 bases for V and 7 bases for J; bases not matched to a gene: 13. Germline V lookup: CDR1 SGHTA, CDR2 FQGNSA. CDR3 protein: CASSPRGGGAHGELFF. The CDR3 coding sequence is TGTGCCAGCAGCCCTAGGGGCGGGGGAGCCCACGGGGAGCTGTTTTTT.

The rearrangement links TRBV6-2 or TRBV6-3 to TRBJ1-5; a possible D gene is TRBD1 (5 bases). Germline lookup yields CDR1 MNHEY and CDR2 SVGEGT. V was clipped by 6 bases and J by 3 bases, with 12 bases between them. The CDR3 totals 14 residues. The CDR3 coding sequence is TGTGCCAGCAGCCGGGAGGGGAACAATCAGCCCCAGCATTTT. It translates to CASSREGNNQPQHF.

This sequence joins TRBV5-4 and TRBJ2-1; 7 bases are shared with TRBD1. CDR1 is SGHNT, CDR2 YYREEE, per germline (reference sequence). CDR3 size: 15 residues. Unmatched junction bases numbered 12, after V lost 4 bases and J lost 8 bases. Here the CDR3 reads CASSPDRSVYYEQFF. In nucleotides, the CDR3 is TGTGCCAGCAGCCCGGACAGGTCGGTTTACTATGAGCAGTTCTTC.

V is TRBV28 and J is TRBJ1-1; TRBD1 might be the D (5 bases). The V end was cut by 6 bases, the J end by 5 bases, with 22 bases between. This CDR3 has 16 residues. Germline V gene lookup returns CDR1 MDHEN and CDR2 SYDVKM. The CDR3 sequence: CASRRGDARRGTEAFF. Here the CDR3 DNA reads TGTGCCAGCAGGCGCGGGGACGCCCGAAGAGGGACTGAAGCTTTCTTT. Supplemented by reference TRBV28 and TRBJ1-1, the full variable domain reads DVKVTQSSRYLVKRTGEKVFLECVQDMDHENMFWYRQDPGLGLRLIYFSYDVKMKEKGDIPEGYSVSREKKERFSLILESASTNQTSMYLCASRRGDARRGTEAFFGQGTRLTVV.

The chain links TRBV3-1 (or the pseudogene TRBV3-2) to TRBJ2-4; 10 nucleotides align to TRBD2. CDR1 is LGHDT, CDR2 YNNKEL, per germline (reference sequence). J was trimmed by 0 bases and V by 0 bases; bases with no gene match: 14. There are 21 residues in the CDR3. In nucleotides, the CDR3 is TGTGCCAGCAGCCAAGATGAGGTAGCGGGGGGCCCGAATAGAGCCAAAAACATTCAGTACTTC. Amino acids: CASSQDEVAGGPNRAKNIQYF.

This CDR3 reads CASSLVQGNEQFF. DNA of the CDR3: TGTGCCAGCAGCTTGGTACAGGGGAATGAGCAGTTCTTC. This rearrangement joins TRBV5-4 to TRBJ2-1, with 7 bases fitting TRBD1. This CDR3 region has 13 residues. The junction had 1 base not matched to a gene; V was cut back by 0 bases and J by 7 bases. CDR1 and CDR2 (germline): SGHNT, YYREEE (reference sequence).

The V gene is TRBV7-9, the J gene TRBJ1-6; tentative D call: TRBD1 (6 bases). The CDR3 contains 14 residues. Trimming shortened V by 2 bases and J by 6 bases, and 8 bases separated the two germline ends. The germline gives CDR1 SEHNR, CDR2 FQNEAQ (reference sequence). The CDR3, as DNA: TGTGCCAGCAGCTTATCAGGGGCTAATTCACCCCTCCACTTT. It codes for CASSLSGANSPLHF.